Below are 30 T cell receptor beta chains sequenced from a single sample in a study of CD8+CD57+ T cells in acquired aplastic anemia. Using genomic DNA as the template, TCR beta VDJ and CDR3 profiling was carried out. TCRdb fed the reads into MiXCR, producing one record per CDR3 protein. In the table there are fewer than 200,000 distinct CDR3 sequences, 48% of which are singletons. Patients included in sequencing had previously demonstrated CD8+CD57+ cell expansion by flow cytometry. Sequenced: sorted CD4+, CD8+, or CD8+CD57+ T cells (not recorded which) from PBMCs. The receptors come from a human donor with aplastic anemia.

This chain connects TRBV24-1 to TRBJ1-6; D is unresolved. Looked up from germline, CDR1 is KGHDR and CDR2 is SFDVKD. The CDR3 loop spans 12 amino acids. V shed 3 bases and J shed 9 bases, with 5 bases lying between them. The CDR3 DNA is TGTGCCACCAGTGATGCCGGTTCACCCCTCCACTTT. Translating gives CATSDAGSPLHF.

This clonotype occurred a few times. This rearrangement joins TRBV10-2 to TRBJ2-2; D is ambiguous. V gave up 5 bases and J gave up 6 bases, with 13 bases separating them. Germline lookup yields CDR1 WSHSY and CDR2 SAAADI. This CDR3 is built from 14 residues. CDR3 residues: CASSHLQEPGELFF. CDR3 in DNA: TGCGCCAGCAGTCATCTGCAGGAGCCCGGGGAGCTGTTTTTT.

This clonotype was seen only a few times. The chain has TRBV20-1 and TRBJ2-6; unclear D gene. Germline assignment: CDR1 DFQATT and CDR2 SNEGSKA (reference sequence). Deletions cut 0 bases from V and 11 bases from J, with 11 bases between. The CDR3 runs to 13 residues. The CDR3 sequence: CSAREVSRDVLTF. In DNA form, the CDR3 reads TGCAGTGCTAGAGAGGTCAGTCGTGACGTCCTGACTTTC.

The chain links TRBV4-2 to TRBJ2-6, with TRBD1 matching 8 bases. Trimming took 5 bases from V and 2 from J; bases not matched to a gene: 8. The germline gives CDR1 LGHNA, CDR2 YNFKEQ. The CDR3 is made up of 17 amino acids. The CDR3 sequence is CASSTGQGIPGANVLTF. The CDR3 DNA reads TGTGCCAGCAGCACAGGACAGGGAATCCCTGGGGCCAACGTCCTGACTTTC.

The chain carries TRBV20-1 and TRBJ2-7; 13 bases align to TRBD2. CDR1 is DFQATT and CDR2 is SNEGSKA in the germline V gene (reference sequence). This CDR3 spans 15 amino acids. Trimming cost V 0 bases and J 4 bases; bases outside gene matches: 3. The CDR3 reads CSARDEGLAGYEQYF. The CDR3 DNA reads TGCAGTGCTAGAGATGAGGGACTAGCGGGGTACGAGCAGTACTTC.

To note about this clonotype: A junction end diverges from the germline sequence, so it may reflect a read error. V usage is TRBV25-1 and J usage is TRBJ2-7; D is perhaps TRBD2 (6 bases). Germline CDR1 and CDR2: MGHDK and SYGVNS. The CDR3 length is 14 residues. The CDR3 DNA reads TGTGCCAGCAGCTCGAACCGGGACTCCCACGAGCAGTACTTC. This encodes CASSSNRDSHEQYF.

This clonotype occurred many times. The V and J genes are TRBV20-1 and TRBJ1-1; D not resolved. The CDR3 extends over 16 amino acids. Germline values: CDR1 DFQATT, CDR2 SNEGSKA (reference sequence). Between the trimmed V and J ends, which lost 3 bases and 6 bases, there was a span of 23 bases. CDR3 sequence (DNA): TGCAGTGCTAGTTTTTTTGGGATGAGCCCTGGGGCTGAAGCTTTCTTT. This codes for CSASFFGMSPGAEAFF.

A remark on this clonotype: The junction departs from germline at one end; a sequencing error may be responsible. The chain employs TRBV24-1 and TRBJ1-1, with D hard to call. The CDR3 runs to 14 residues. Germline V gene data show CDR1 as KGHDR and CDR2 as SFDVKD. The CDR3 coding sequence is TGTGCCACCATTGAAGATGACACGAACATTGAAGCTTTCTTT. It translates to CATIEDDTNIEAFF.

The chain uses TRBV7-3 and TRBJ2-5, with TRBD1 as a possible D gene (6 bases). Per germline, CDR1 SGHTA and CDR2 FQGTGA. V was shortened by 5 bases and J by 5 bases, with 15 bases between the two germline ends. The CDR3 is 14 residues long. In DNA form, the CDR3 reads TGTGCCAGCAGCCGGTCACAGGGTTCGGAGACCCAGTACTTC. It is translated as CASSRSQGSETQYF.

In this sample, this clonotype turned up once. The V gene is TRBV24-1, the J gene TRBJ1-2; D is possibly TRBD1 (6 bases). Germline CDR1 reads KGHDR; CDR2 reads SFDVKD. CDR3 length equals 14 residues. V shed 4 bases and J shed 8 bases, with 16 bases lying between them. The CDR3 spells CATSDRGGGPGYTF. The CDR3 coding sequence is TGTGCCACCAGTGACCGGGGGGGGGGCCCGGGCTACACCTTC.

This clonotype was observed many times. The V call is TRBV3-1, the J call TRBJ1-6; D possibly corresponds to TRBD1 (5 bases). This CDR3 region has 14 residues. V lost 3 bases, J lost 9 bases, and 12 bases lay in between. CDR1 and CDR2 from the germline V gene are LGHDT and YNNKEL (reference sequence). CDR3 DNA: TGTGCCAGCAGCCATACAGACAGTGCTTCACCCCTCCACTTT. Protein product: CASSHTDSASPLHF.

Ten or more counts support this clonotype. J is TRBJ1-1 and V is TRBV28; no firm D call. Trimming pared 5 bases from V and 0 bases from J, leaving 10 bases between. Germline V gene data show CDR1 as MDHEN and CDR2 as SYDVKM. CDR3 length: 14 residues. DNA for the CDR3: TGTGCCAGCAGTAACGGTGCCCTGAACACTGAAGCTTTCTTT. This sequence encodes CASSNGALNTEAFF.

V gene TRBV20-1 combines with J gene TRBJ2-1, with D perhaps being TRBD1 or TRBD2 (6 bases each). The V gene's germline CDR1 is DFQATT and CDR2 SNEGSKA (reference sequence). V lost 3 bases and J lost 5, with 11 bases in between. This CDR3 contains 13 residues. As DNA, the CDR3 is TGCAGTGCTAGCTGGGGGGCTAACAATGAGCAGTTCTTC. It encodes CSASWGANNEQFF.

Many counts were recorded for this clonotype. The chain combines TRBV6-1 with TRBJ1-2, with D possibly TRBD1 on 5 matching bases. V lost 6 bases and J lost 6, with 20 bases in between. This CDR3 spans 15 amino acids. Per the germline V gene, CDR1 is MNHNS and CDR2 is SASEGT. CDR3 bases: TGTGCCAGCAGACCCCAGGGCCGACTCAGCGATGGCTACACCTTC. It yields the protein CASRPQGRLSDGYTF.

This clonotype was recorded once. This may be a read error, as it is one base from a much larger clone. The rearrangement uses TRBV6-1 and TRBJ1-2; TRBD1 agrees at 9 bases. The V segment lost 4 bases and the J segment 7 bases; nucleotides outside the gene matches: 10. The CDR3 sequence is 15 residues long. From germline, CDR1 is MNHNS and CDR2 SASEGT. DNA of the CDR3: TGTGCCAGCAGTGCAGGGACAGGGCAGACCTGTGGCTACACCTTC. Translated: CASSAGTGQTCGYTF.

There are many counts of this clonotype. This chain joins TRBV11-2 and TRBJ1-2; D is possibly TRBD1 (5 bases). This CDR3 is 16 amino acids long. CDR1 is SGHAT, CDR2 FQNNGV, per germline. V lost 0 bases and J lost 1, with 12 bases in between. CDR3 protein: CASSLELGTNNYGYTF. As DNA, the CDR3 is TGTGCCAGCAGCTTAGAGCTTGGGACCAATAACTATGGCTACACCTTC.

The gene calls are TRBV10-3 and TRBJ1-1; D possibly corresponds to TRBD1 (6 bases). This CDR3 contains 14 residues. Germline CDR1 ENHRY, CDR2 SYGVKD. V lost 4 bases, J lost 4 bases, and 13 bases lay in between. CDR3 nucleotides: TGTGCCATCAGTGCAAGTACAGGGACCACTGAAGCTTTCTTT. Amino acids: CAISASTGTTEAFF.

This clonotype was counted ten times or more. V gene TRBV7-3 combines with J gene TRBJ1-5; the D gene is possibly TRBD1 (5 bases). The V and J ends lost 3 bases and 7 bases respectively, with 10 bases between them. CDR1 is SGHTA and CDR2 is FQGTGA in the germline V gene. The length of the CDR3 is 13 residues. The CDR3 loop reads CASSFGGGQPQHF. The CDR3 DNA reads as TGTGCCAGCAGCTTCGGGGGGGGGCAGCCCCAGCATTTT.

The chain is built from TRBV19 and TRBJ2-7; possible D gene TRBD2, 6 bases. The CDR3 sequence is 14 residues long. Trimming stripped 6 bases from V and 2 bases from J, with 14 bases between. The germline V gene encodes CDR1 LNHDA and CDR2 SQIVND (reference sequence). The DNA for the CDR3 is TGTGCCAGTAGCCCCCGGGCTAGCGCCTACGAGCAGTACTTC. Encoded protein: CASSPRASAYEQYF.

This rearrangement joins TRBV6-1 to TRBJ1-1; D is undetermined. V was clipped by 5 bases and J by 0 bases, with 10 bases between them. The V gene's germline CDR1 is MNHNS and CDR2 SASEGT. The length of the CDR3 is 14 residues. The CDR3 loop is CASSTDVLNTEAFF. The CDR3 DNA reads TGTGCCAGCAGTACTGACGTATTGAACACTGAAGCTTTCTTT.

A single count supports this clonotype. Germline is not matched at one junction end, which may reflect a read error. J is TRBJ2-1 and V is TRBV20-1; TRBD1 matches 7 bases. The CDR3 spans 15 residues. Germline-derived CDR1 and CDR2 are DFQATT and SNEGSKA (reference sequence). Written as DNA, the CDR3 is TGCAGTGCGGCTGAGACAGGGTCGCTTGGCAATGAGCGGTTCTTC. Protein: CSAAETGSLGNERFF.

The chain joins TRBV10-3 to TRBJ2-3; TRBD2 aligns across 10 bases. Germline loops: CDR1 ENHRY, CDR2 SYGVKD. CDR3 length: 15 amino acids. The V gene end was trimmed by 2 bases and the J gene end by 2 bases; junction bases not matched to a gene: 1. CDR3 nucleotides: TGTGCCATCAGTGAGGGACTAGCGGACACAGATACGCAGTATTTT. This gives the protein CAISEGLADTDTQYF.

This clonotype was observed a handful of times. The V gene is TRBV10-3, the J gene TRBJ1-6; D is unresolved. Trimming stripped 7 bases from V and 13 bases from J, with 17 bases between. This CDR3 contains 13 residues. Germline CDR1 reads ENHRY; CDR2 reads SYGVKD. The chain's CDR3 is CAINEDGGGPLHF. The CDR3 DNA reads as TGTGCCATCAACGAGGACGGCGGTGGGCCCCTCCACTTT.

J is TRBJ2-3 and V is TRBV10-3; 9 bases line up with TRBD2. This CDR3 has 14 amino acids. CDR1 and CDR2 from the germline V gene are ENHRY and SYGVKD. With V trimmed by 3 bases and J by 14 bases, 12 bases remained unmatched. For the CDR3, the DNA is TGTGCCATCAGTGAAGGGACTAGCCCATCTCTCTGGTATTTT. As protein: CAISEGTSPSLWYF.

V is TRBV19 and J is TRBJ2-5; D is possibly TRBD1 (6 bases). This CDR3 has 15 residues. Between the trimmed V and J ends, which lost 5 bases and 4 bases, there was a span of 17 bases. Germline CDR1 reads LNHDA; CDR2 reads SQIVND (reference sequence). CDR3 in amino acids: CASSLGTRTVETQYF. The CDR3 coding sequence is TGTGCCAGTAGTTTGGGGACACGGACCGTAGAGACCCAGTACTTC.

The gene calls are TRBV29-1 and TRBJ2-3; TRBD1 is a possible D gene (5 bases). This CDR3 has 12 residues. V lost 7 bases to trimming and J lost 1 base, with 9 bases between them. Germline values: CDR1 SQVTM, CDR2 ANQGSEA. The CDR3 sequence: CSASTGTDTQYF. CDR3 in DNA: TGCAGCGCCTCGACAGGCACAGATACGCAGTATTTT.

The J gene is TRBJ2-3, the V gene TRBV6-2 or TRBV6-3, with TRBD2 identical over 8 bases. Germline V CDR1 and CDR2: MNHEY, SVGEGT. The J segment lost 6 bases and the V segment lost 0 bases, leaving 8 bases of the junction unmatched. This CDR3 contains 16 residues. The CDR3 region is CASSYSTGTRTDTQYF. The DNA for the CDR3 is TGTGCCAGCAGTTACTCAACCGGGACTAGAACTGATACGCAGTATTTT.

This clonotype was recorded only once. The rearrangement uses TRBV24-1 and TRBJ2-3; 7 bases are a match to TRBD1. V was clipped by 4 bases and J by 0 bases; unmatched bases: 6. The CDR3 totals 16 residues. CDR1 is KGHDR and CDR2 is SFDVKD in the germline V gene. The CDR3 reads CATSDPGTDSTDTQYF. In DNA form, the CDR3 reads TGTGCCACCAGTGACCCGGGGACAGATAGCACAGATACGCAGTATTTT.

There are many counts of this clonotype. The rearrangement joins TRBV5-8 to TRBJ2-1, with D perhaps TRBD2 (5 bases). V was shortened by 2 bases and J by 3 bases, with 9 bases between the two germline ends. This CDR3 is 14 amino acids long. Germline CDR1 and CDR2: SGHTS and YDEGEE. CDR3 amino acids: CASSFTRDYNEQFF. In nucleotides, the CDR3 is TGTGCCAGCAGCTTCACTAGGGACTACAATGAGCAGTTCTTC.

The sample holds a few counts of this clonotype. A much larger clonotype is one base distant, so this may be a read error. The gene calls are TRBV11-2 and TRBJ2-3; D is ambiguous. V was shortened by 3 bases and J by 2 bases, with 12 bases between the two germline ends. The CDR3 is made up of 15 amino acids. Germline V lookup: CDR1 SGHAT, CDR2 FQNNGV. This CDR3 reads CASSFKGTNTDTQYF. The CDR3 DNA sequence: TGTGCCAGCAGCTTCAAGGGAACGAACACAGATACGCAGTATTTT.